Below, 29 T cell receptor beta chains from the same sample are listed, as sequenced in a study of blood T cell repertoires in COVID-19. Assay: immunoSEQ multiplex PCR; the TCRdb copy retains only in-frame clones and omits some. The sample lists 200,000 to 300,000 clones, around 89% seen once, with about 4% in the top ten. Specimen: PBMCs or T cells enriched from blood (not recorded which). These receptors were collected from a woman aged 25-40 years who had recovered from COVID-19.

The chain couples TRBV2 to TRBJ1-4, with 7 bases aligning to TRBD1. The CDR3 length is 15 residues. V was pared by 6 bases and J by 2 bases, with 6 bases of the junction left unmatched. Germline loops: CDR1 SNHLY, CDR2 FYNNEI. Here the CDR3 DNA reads TGTGCCAGCAGGGCGACACAGGGGACTAATGAAAAACTGTTTTTT. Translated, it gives CASRATQGTNEKLFF.

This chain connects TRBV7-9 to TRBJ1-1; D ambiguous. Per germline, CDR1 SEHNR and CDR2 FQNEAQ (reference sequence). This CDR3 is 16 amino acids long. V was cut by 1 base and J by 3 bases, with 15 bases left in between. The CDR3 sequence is CASSLGVGRGHTEAFF. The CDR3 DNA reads TGTGCCAGCAGCTTAGGAGTGGGGAGAGGACACACTGAAGCTTTCTTT.

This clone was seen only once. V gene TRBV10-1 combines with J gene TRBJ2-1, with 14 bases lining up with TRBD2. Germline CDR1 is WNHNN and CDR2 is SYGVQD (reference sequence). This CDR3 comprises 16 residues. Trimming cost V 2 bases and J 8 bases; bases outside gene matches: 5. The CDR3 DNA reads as TGCGCCAGCAGTGAGCCGGGACTAGCGGGAGTCCATGAGCAGTTCTTC. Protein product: CASSEPGLAGVHEQFF.

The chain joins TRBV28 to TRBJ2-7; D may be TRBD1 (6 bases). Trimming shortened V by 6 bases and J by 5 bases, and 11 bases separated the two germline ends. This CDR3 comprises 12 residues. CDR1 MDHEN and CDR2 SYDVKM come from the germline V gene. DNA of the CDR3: TGTGCCAGCAGCCCCTACAGGGACGAGCAGTACTTC. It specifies CASSPYRDEQYF. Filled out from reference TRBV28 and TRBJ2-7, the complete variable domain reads DVKVTQSSRYLVKRTGEKVFLECVQDMDHENMFWYRQDPGLGLRLIYFSYDVKMKEKGDIPEGYSVSREKKERFSLILESASTNQTSMYLCASSPYRDEQYFGPGTRLTVT.

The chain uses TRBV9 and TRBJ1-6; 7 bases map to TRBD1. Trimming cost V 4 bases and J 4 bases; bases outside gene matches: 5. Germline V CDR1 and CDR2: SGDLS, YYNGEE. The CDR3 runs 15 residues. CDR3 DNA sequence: TGTGCCAGCAGCCAACGGACAGGTTATAATTCACCCCTCCACTTT. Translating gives CASSQRTGYNSPLHF.

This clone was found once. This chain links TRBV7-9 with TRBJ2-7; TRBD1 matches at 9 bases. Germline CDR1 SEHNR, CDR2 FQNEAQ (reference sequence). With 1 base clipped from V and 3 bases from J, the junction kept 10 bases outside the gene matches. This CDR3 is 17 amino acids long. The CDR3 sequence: CASSLGVRDRVHYEQYF. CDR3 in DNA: TGTGCCAGCAGCTTAGGGGTGAGGGACAGGGTGCACTACGAGCAGTACTTC.

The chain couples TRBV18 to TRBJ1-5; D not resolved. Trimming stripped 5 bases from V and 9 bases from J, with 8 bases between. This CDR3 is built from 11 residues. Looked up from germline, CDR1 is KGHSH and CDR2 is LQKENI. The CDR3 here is CASSNTGPQHF. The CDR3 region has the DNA TGTGCCAGCTCAAATACGGGGCCCCAGCATTTT. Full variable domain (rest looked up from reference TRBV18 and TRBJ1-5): NAGVMQNPRHLVRRRGQEARLRCSPMKGHSHVYWYRQLPEEGLKFMVYLQKENIIDESGMPKERFSAEFPKEGPSILRIQQVVRGDSAAYFCASSNTGPQHFGDGTRLSIL.

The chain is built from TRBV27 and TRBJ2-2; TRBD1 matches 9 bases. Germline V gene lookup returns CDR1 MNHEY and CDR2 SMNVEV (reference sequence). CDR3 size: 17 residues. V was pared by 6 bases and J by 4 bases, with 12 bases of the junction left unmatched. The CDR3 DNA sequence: TGTGCCAGCAGCTACTCTCCAGGACAGGGGAGCACCGGGGAGCTGTTTTTT. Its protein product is CASSYSPGQGSTGELFF.

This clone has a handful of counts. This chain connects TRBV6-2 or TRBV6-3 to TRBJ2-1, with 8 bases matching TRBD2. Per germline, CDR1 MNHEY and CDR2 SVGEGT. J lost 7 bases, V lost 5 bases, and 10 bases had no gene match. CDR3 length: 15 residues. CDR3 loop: CASSPPAGAGNEQFF. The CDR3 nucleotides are TGTGCCAGCAGTCCCCCAGCGGGAGCGGGAAATGAGCAGTTCTTC.

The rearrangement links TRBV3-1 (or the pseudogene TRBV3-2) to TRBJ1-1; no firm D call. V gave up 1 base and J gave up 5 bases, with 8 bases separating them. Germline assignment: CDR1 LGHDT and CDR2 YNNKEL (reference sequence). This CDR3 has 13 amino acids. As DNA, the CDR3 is TGTGCCAGCAGCCAAGTCTCTGAGACTGAAGCTTTCTTT. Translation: CASSQVSETEAFF.

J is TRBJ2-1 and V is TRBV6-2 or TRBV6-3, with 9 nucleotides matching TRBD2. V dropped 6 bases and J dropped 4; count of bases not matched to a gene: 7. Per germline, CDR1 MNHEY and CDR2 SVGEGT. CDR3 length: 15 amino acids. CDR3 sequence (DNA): TGTGCCAGCAGCCAGACTAGCGGATCTTACAATGAGCAGTTCTTC. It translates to CASSQTSGSYNEQFF.

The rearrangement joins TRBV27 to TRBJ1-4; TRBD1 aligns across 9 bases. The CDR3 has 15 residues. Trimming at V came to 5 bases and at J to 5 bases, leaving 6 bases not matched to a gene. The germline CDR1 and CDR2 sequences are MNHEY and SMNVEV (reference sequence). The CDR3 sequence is CASSPPGTGNEKLFF. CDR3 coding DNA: TGTGCCAGCAGTCCACCCGGGACAGGGAATGAAAAACTGTTTTTT. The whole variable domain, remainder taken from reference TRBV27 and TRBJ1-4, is EAQVTQNPRYLITVTGKKLTVTCSQNMNHEYMSWYRQDPGLGLRQIYYSMNVEVTDKGDVPEGYKVSRKEKRNFPLILESPSPNQTSLYFCASSPPGTGNEKLFFGSGTQLSVL.

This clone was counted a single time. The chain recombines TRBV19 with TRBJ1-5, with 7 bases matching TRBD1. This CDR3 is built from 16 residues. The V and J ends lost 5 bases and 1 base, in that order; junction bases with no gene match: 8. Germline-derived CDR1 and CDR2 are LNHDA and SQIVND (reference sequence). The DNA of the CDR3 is TGTGCCAGTAGTTTCCGACAGGGACCAAGCAATCAGCCCCAGCATTTT. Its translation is CASSFRQGPSNQPQHF.

The CDR3 nucleotides are TGCGCCAGCAGCCCCACGGGGAACTATTATGGCTACACCTTC. Amino acid sequence: CASSPTGNYYGYTF. This chain joins TRBV5-1 and TRBJ1-2, with no clear D. CDR3 size: 14 residues. CDR1 and CDR2 (germline): SGHRS, YFSETQ. With 4 bases removed from V and 5 bases from J, the gap between germline ends came to 15 bases.

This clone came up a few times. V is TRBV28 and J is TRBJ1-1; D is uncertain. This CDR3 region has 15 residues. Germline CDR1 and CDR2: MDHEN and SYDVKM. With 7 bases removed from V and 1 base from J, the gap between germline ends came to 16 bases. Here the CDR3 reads CASNSPWEGNTEAFF. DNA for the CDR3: TGTGCCAGCAACTCCCCGTGGGAGGGGAACACTGAAGCTTTCTTT.

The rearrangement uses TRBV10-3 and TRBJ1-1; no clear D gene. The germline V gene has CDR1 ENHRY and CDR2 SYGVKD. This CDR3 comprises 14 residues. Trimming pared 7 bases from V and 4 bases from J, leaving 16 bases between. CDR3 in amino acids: CAINPDPGSTEAFF. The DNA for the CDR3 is TGTGCCATCAACCCGGACCCCGGGAGCACTGAAGCTTTCTTT.

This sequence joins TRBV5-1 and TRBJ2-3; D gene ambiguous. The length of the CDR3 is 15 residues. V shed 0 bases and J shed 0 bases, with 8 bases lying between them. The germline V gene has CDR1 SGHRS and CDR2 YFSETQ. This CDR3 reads CASSLASVSTDTQYF. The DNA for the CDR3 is TGCGCCAGCAGCTTGGCCTCGGTTAGCACAGATACGCAGTATTTT.

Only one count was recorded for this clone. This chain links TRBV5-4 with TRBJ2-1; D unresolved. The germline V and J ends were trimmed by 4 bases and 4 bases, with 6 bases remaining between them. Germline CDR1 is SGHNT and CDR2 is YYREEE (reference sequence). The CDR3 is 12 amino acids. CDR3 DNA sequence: TGTGCCAGCAGCGTCACTTACAATGAGCAGTTCTTC. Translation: CASSVTYNEQFF.

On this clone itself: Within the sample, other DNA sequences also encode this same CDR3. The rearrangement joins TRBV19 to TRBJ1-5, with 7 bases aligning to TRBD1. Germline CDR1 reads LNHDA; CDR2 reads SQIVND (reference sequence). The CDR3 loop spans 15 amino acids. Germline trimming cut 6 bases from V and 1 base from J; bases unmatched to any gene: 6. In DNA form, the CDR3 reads TGTGCCAGTAGGGAGACAGGGCGGAGCAATCAGCCCCAGCATTTT. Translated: CASRETGRSNQPQHF. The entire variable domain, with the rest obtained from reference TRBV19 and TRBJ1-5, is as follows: DGGITQSPKYLFRKEGQNVTLSCEQNLNHDAMYWYRQDPGQGLRLIYYSQIVNDFQKGDIAEGYSVSREKKESFPLTVTSAQKNPTAFYLCASRETGRSNQPQHFGDGTRLSIL.

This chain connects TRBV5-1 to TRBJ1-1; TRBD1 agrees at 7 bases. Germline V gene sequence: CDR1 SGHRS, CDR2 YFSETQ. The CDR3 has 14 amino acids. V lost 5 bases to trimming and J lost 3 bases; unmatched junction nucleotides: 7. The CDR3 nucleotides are TGCGCCAGCAGAGGCCACAGGGGTGACACTGAAGCTTTCTTT. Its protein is CASRGHRGDTEAFF.

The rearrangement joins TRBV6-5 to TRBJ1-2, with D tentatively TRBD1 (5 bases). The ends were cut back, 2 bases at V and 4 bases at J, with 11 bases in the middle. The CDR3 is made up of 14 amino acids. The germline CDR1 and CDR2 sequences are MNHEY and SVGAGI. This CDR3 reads CASSYMGRAYGYTF. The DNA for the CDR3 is TGTGCCAGCAGTTACATGGGCAGGGCCTATGGCTACACCTTC.

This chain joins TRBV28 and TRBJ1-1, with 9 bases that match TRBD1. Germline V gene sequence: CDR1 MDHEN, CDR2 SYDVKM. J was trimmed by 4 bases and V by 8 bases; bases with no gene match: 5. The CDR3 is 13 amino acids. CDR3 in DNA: TGTGCCAGCTCTCCGACAGGGGGCACTGAAGCTTTCTTT. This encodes CASSPTGGTEAFF.

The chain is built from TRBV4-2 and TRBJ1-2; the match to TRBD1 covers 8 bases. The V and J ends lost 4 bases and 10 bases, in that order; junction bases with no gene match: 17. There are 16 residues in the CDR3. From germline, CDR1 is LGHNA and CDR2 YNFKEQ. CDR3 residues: CASSPETQGAINDYTF. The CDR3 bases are TGTGCCAGCAGCCCTGAAACGCAGGGGGCTATAAATGACTACACCTTC.

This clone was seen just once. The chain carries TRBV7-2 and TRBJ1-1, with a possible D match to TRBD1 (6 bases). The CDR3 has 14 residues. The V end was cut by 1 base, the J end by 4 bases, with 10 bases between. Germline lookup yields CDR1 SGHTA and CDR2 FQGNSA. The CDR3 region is CASSLGQVGTEAFF. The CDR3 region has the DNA TGTGCCAGCAGCTTAGGACAGGTGGGCACTGAAGCTTTCTTT.

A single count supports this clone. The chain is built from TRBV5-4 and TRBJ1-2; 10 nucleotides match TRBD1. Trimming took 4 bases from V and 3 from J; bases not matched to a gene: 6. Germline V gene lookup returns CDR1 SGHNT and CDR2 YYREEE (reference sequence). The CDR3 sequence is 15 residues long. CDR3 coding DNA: TGTGCCAGCAGCCGACAGGGGGCGATGGACTATGGCTACACCTTC. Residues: CASSRQGAMDYGYTF.

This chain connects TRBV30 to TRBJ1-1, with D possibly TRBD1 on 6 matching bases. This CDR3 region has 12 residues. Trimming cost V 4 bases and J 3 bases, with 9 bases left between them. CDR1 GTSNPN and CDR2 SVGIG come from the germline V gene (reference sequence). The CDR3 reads CAWNQGHTEAFF. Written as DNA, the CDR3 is TGTGCCTGGAATCAGGGGCACACTGAAGCTTTCTTT.

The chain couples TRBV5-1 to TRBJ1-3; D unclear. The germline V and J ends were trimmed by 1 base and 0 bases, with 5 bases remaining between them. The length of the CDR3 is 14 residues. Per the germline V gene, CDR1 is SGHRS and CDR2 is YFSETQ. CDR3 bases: TGCGCCAGCAGCTTGACAAACTCTGGAAACACCATATATTTT. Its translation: CASSLTNSGNTIYF.

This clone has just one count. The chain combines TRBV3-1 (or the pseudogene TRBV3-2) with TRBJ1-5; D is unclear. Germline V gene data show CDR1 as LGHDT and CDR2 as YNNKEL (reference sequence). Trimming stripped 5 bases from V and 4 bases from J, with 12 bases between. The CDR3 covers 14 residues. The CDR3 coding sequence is TGTGCCAGCAGCAGTAATCTACCGAATCAGCCCCAGCATTTT. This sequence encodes CASSSNLPNQPQHF.

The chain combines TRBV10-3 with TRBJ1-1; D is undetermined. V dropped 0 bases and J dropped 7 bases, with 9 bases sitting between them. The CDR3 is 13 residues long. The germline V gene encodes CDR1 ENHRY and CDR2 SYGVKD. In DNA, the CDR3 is TGTGCCATCAGTGAGTCGACAATAGATGAAGCTTTCTTT. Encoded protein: CAISESTIDEAFF.